Listed below are T cell receptor beta chains from one sample, sequenced in a study of blood T cell repertoires in COVID-19. The assay was immunoSEQ multiplex PCR, and TCRdb's table has in-frame clones only and misses some. The sample records about 260,000 clones, under 90% being singletons. Sequenced material: peripheral blood. These TCRs come from a human donor in a cohort sampled during active COVID-19. Both conserved end residues are part of each CDR3. D genes are given only for firm matches. Clone size is shown for a subset of rows, as once, few, many or a class of expanded clone.

j_call,d_call,v_call,clone_size,cdr3_aa,cdr3_nt
TRBJ2-7,TRBD2,TRBV5-1,-,CASAVLAGDTYEQYF,TGCGCCAGCGCGGTGCTAGCGGGAGATACCTACGAGCAGTACTTC
TRBJ2-3,TRBD2,TRBV7-3,once,CASSLGPTSGTDTQYF,TGTGCCAGCAGCTTAGGCCCGACTAGCGGGACGGATACGCAGTATTTT
TRBJ2-5,-,TRBV27,few,CASSLWAATQETQYF,TGTGCCAGCAGTTTATGGGCCGCAACTCAAGAGACCCAGTACTTC
TRBJ1-5,TRBD1,TRBV28,-,CASSLWGTGTGEPQHF,TGTGCCAGCAGTTTATGGGGGACAGGGACGGGGGAGCCCCAGCATTTT
TRBJ1-2,-,TRBV4-1,-,CASSQDPGGGGYTF,TGCGCCAGCAGCCAAGACCCGGGGGGTGGTGGCTACACCTTC
TRBJ1-4,-,TRBV5-1,-,CASGRRGRDEKLFF,TGCGCCAGCGGGCGAAGAGGGCGGGATGAAAAACTGTTTTTT
TRBJ2-1,-,TRBV5-6,-,CASSLVDIRSYNEQFF,TGTGCCAGCAGCTTGGTAGACATTCGCTCCTACAATGAGCAGTTCTTC
TRBJ1-2,-,TRBV3-1/TRBV3-2,-,CASSQKGGLSYGYTF,TGTGCCAGCAGCCAAAAGGGGGGGTTGTCGTATGGCTACACCTTC
TRBJ2-2,-,TRBV7-2,-,CASSLVKVDTGELFF,TGTGCCAGCAGCTTAGTGAAAGTAGACACCGGGGAGCTGTTTTTT
TRBJ1-5,-,TRBV2,-,CASSENWAGNQPQHF,TGTGCCAGCAGTGAAAATTGGGCAGGCAATCAGCCCCAGCATTTT
TRBJ2-5,TRBD2,TRBV11-2,-,CASSFHSGRAPETQYF,TGTGCCAGCAGCTTTCATAGCGGGAGGGCCCCAGAGACCCAGTACTTC
TRBJ1-3,-,TRBV20-1,once,CSASFSGFGNTIYF,TGCAGTGCTAGTTTCTCAGGGTTTGGAAACACCATATATTTT
TRBJ2-7,TRBD1,TRBV18,-,CASSPDRGGEQYF,TGTGCCAGCTCACCTGACAGGGGGGGTGAGCAGTACTTC
TRBJ1-2,TRBD1,TRBV6-5,-,CASRRGTGGVYGYTF,TGTGCCAGCAGACGCGGGACAGGGGGTGTCTATGGCTACACCTTC
TRBJ2-7,-,TRBV6-1,-,CASSDLLRGSYEQYF,TGTGCCAGCAGTGATCTTCTAAGAGGGTCCTACGAGCAGTACTTC
TRBJ2-7,TRBD2,TRBV6-6,-,CASRTSGSSEQYF,TGTGCCAGCCGAACTAGCGGGAGTAGCGAGCAGTACTTC
TRBJ1-2,-,TRBV6-1,-,CASSPSGSYGYTF,TGTGCCAGCAGCCCATCGGGGTCCTATGGCTACACCTTC
TRBJ1-5,-,TRBV19,-,CASSIFTGKHQPQHF,TGTGCCAGTAGTATTTTTACAGGGAAGCATCAGCCCCAGCATTTT
TRBJ2-7,TRBD1,TRBV4-3,-,CASSQDRQGGEQYF,TGCGCCAGCAGCCAAGACAGACAGGGGGGCGAGCAGTACTTC
TRBJ2-3,-,TRBV5-1,-,CASSPALRGTSGDTQYF,TGCGCCAGCAGCCCCGCGCTGCGGGGGACATCCGGGGATACGCAGTATTTT